Listed here are 9 T cell receptor beta chains from one sample, sequenced in a study of regulatory T cells in long-lasting Graves disease. iRepertoire HTBI primers and Arm-PCR of CDR3 regions built TCR beta libraries. One entry per CDR3 protein, called by TCRdb with MiXCR from the multiplex PCR reads. The sample includes 310,000 or so distinct CDR3 sequences, 20% of them seen just once. Described time point: persistent/refractory GD, antithyroid drugs over 5 years with positive TRAb. With RNA extracted from PBMCs as input, the TCR library was made. This sample comprised peripheral blood mononuclear cells (PBMCs), obtained when the disease was refractory, from a patient treated with antithyroid drugs. The source is a female donor with Graves disease.

The chain has TRBV13 and TRBJ2-2, with 15 bases aligning to TRBD2. Unmatched junction bases numbered 14, after V lost 5 bases and J lost 4 bases. The CDR3 totals 20 residues. From germline, CDR1 is PRHDT and CDR2 FYEKMQ (reference sequence). The DNA for the CDR3 is TGTGCCAGCAGCCCCCAGTCAGGGGGGGGACTAGCGGGGGGCACCGGGGAGCTGTTTTTT. Translated: CASSPQSGGGLAGGTGELFF. Variable domain in full (rest from reference TRBV13 and TRBJ2-2): AAGVIQSPRHLIKEKRETATLKCYPIPRHDTVYWYQQGPGQDPQFLISFYEKMQSDKGSIPDRFSAQQFSDYHSELNMSSLELGDSALYFCASSPQSGGGLAGGTGELFFGEGSRLTVL.

The table lists this clonotype with many counts. The chain recombines TRBV7-8 with TRBJ2-2; D is ambiguous. CDR3 length: 18 residues. The germline CDR1 and CDR2 sequences are SGHVS and FQNEAQ. V was pared by 5 bases and J by 2 bases, with 21 bases between. CDR3 protein: CASSPRLYGRRNTGELFF. DNA for the CDR3: TGTGCCAGCAGCCCTCGCTTATATGGTCGGCGTAACACCGGGGAGCTGTTTTTT.

This clonotype was seen many times. This chain connects TRBV5-1 to TRBJ1-4; D call uncertain. The germline gives CDR1 SGHRS, CDR2 YFSETQ. This CDR3 spans 13 amino acids. Between the trimmed V and J ends, which lost 7 bases and 10 bases, there was a span of 17 bases. CDR3 amino acids: CASHLAGSGKLFF. The DNA for the CDR3 is TGCGCCAGCCACTTAGCCGGTAGCGGAAAACTGTTTTTT.

This clonotype showed up just a few times. The chain combines TRBV3-1 with TRBJ2-3, with 10 bases aligning to TRBD2. V was clipped by 4 bases and J by 7 bases; unmatched bases: 2. The CDR3 is 13 residues long. CDR1 is LGHDT and CDR2 is YNNKEL in the germline V gene (reference sequence). The CDR3 spells CASSLAGGYTQYF. CDR3 sequence (DNA): TGTGCCAGCAGCCTAGCGGGGGGATATACGCAGTATTTT.

This clonotype was counted between two and nine times. CDR3 residues: CASSLGGLAGGPVFYEQYF. The CDR3, as DNA: TGTGCCAGCAGCTTAGGGGGACTAGCGGGAGGGCCGGTGTTCTACGAGCAGTACTTC. This chain joins TRBV13 and TRBJ2-7; TRBD2 aligns across 16 bases. CDR1 and CDR2 (germline): PRHDT, FYEKMQ (reference sequence). The CDR3 is 19 amino acids. After removal of 0 bases from V and 3 bases from J, the junction contained 8 bases not matched to a gene.

V gene TRBV6-5 combines with J gene TRBJ1-5; D may be TRBD1 (6 bases). The CDR3 is 16 residues long. Germline V CDR1 and CDR2: MNHEY, SVGAGI. The germline V and J ends were trimmed by 2 bases and 4 bases, with 15 bases remaining between them. CDR3 DNA sequence: TGTGCCAGCAGTTACCCGAATACAGGGTGGAATCAGCCCCAGCATTTT. As protein: CASSYPNTGWNQPQHF.

This clonotype has at least ten counts. This sequence joins TRBV10-3 and TRBJ1-2, with no clear D. V was clipped by 10 bases and J by 0 bases, with 12 bases between them. Looked up from germline, CDR1 is ENHRY and CDR2 is SYGVKD. This CDR3 is 13 amino acids long. The CDR3, as DNA: TGTGCCACCGGCCAGGATTCTAACTATGGCTACACCTTC. This sequence encodes CATGQDSNYGYTF.

This chain joins TRBV9 and TRBJ1-2; D might be TRBD1 (5 bases). V shed 5 bases and J shed 2 bases, with 13 bases lying between them. The germline CDR1 and CDR2 sequences are SGDLS and YYNGEE. This CDR3 comprises 14 residues. The CDR3 region is CASRTHEGNYGYTF. CDR3 nucleotides: TGTGCCAGCAGAACCCACGAGGGGAACTATGGCTACACCTTC.

Only one count was recorded for this clonotype. The chain recombines TRBV11-2 with TRBJ1-6, with a weak D call TRBD1 (6 bases). Germline loops: CDR1 SGHAT, CDR2 FQNNGV. V lost 1 base, J lost 4 bases, and 17 bases lay in between. CDR3 length equals 18 residues. The DNA of the CDR3 is TGTGCCAGCAGCTTAGGGGGAGTACAGGGCTTTTATAATTCACCCCTCCACTTT. Protein sequence: CASSLGGVQGFYNSPLHF.